The T cell receptor (beta chain) described here comes from a study of T cells in Graves' hyperthyroidism and ophthalmopathy. Participants, patients aged 18 to 65, had newly diagnosed hyperthyroidism with a duration under 2 months. Over 9 ml of fresh peripheral blood supplied the PBMCs. Broader study findings: From stable hyperthyroidism, ophthalmopathy was separated by a 13 V-J model.

This clonotype showed up many times. Antigen: not known. The source material, RNA transcripts, was used to amplify TCR beta CDR3 regions. The HTBI primer set served for first-round RT-PCR of the TCR CDR3. MiXCR was run by TCRdb on the multiplex PCR reads, yielding one entry per CDR3 protein. The sample contains about 520,000 distinct CDR3 sequences, around 21% of which appear only once. The germline V gene has CDR1 MDHEN and CDR2 SYDVKM. The trim removed 7 bases at V and 8 bases at J, leaving 10 bases unmatched. The CDR3 contains 14 residues. The chain carries TRBV28 and TRBJ1-5, with 8 bases fitting TRBD1. Sequencing was performed on blood. The source of this sequence is a young man with Graves' hyperthyroidism. Here the CDR3 reads CASTKFGQGEPQHF. The CDR3 DNA sequence: TGTGCCAGCACCAAATTCGGACAGGGAGAGCCCCAGCATTTT.